This T cell receptor beta chain is drawn from a study of glioma-infiltrating T cells. Study results and limitations: Only very few CDR3 sequences appeared in both tissue and blood. Non-neoplastic patients had below-expected tissue-blood divergence, while all gliomas exceeded expectation.

On this clonotype itself: Its antigen is still unknown.

TCR alpha and beta CDR3 regions were amplified from RNA using iRepertoire nested multiplex PCR. TCRdb fed the multiplex PCR reads into MiXCR, producing one record per CDR3 protein. The sample has 100,000 to 150,000 distinct CDR3 sequences, roughly 20% seen once. The CDR3 extends over 19 amino acids. Germline V gene lookup returns CDR1 MGHRA and CDR2 YSYEKL. Trimming removed 4 bases from V and 7 bases from J; junction bases left unmatched: 13. The specimen was glioma tissue, nonneoplastic brain tissue, or PBMCs (not recorded which). The clonotype comes from a human donor with low-grade glioma or glioblastoma, undergoing nonglioma brain surgery, or in good health (not recorded which). The chain employs TRBV4-1 and TRBJ2-2, with 15 bases fitting TRBD2. The CDR3 region is CASSLFRTSGRADFGELFF. The CDR3 bases are TGCGCCAGCAGCCTATTCCGGACTAGCGGGAGGGCCGATTTCGGGGAGCTGTTTTTT.